These 31 T cell receptor beta chains came from one sample sequenced in a study of PD-1 blockade in classical Hodgkin lymphoma. The assay was immunoSEQ multiplex PCR, and TCRdb's table has in-frame clones only and misses some. The sample consists of around 26,000 clones, around 85% of them appearing once. Time point described: cycle 4 day 1 (C4D1), after more than five weeks of nivolumab. Each patient experienced a relapse that followed autologous stem cell transplantation, and brentuximab vedotin exposure varied. From thawed PBMCs, CD4+ T cells were purified using magnetic negative selection. Specimen: CD4+ T cells from blood, collected before the fourth cycle of nivolumab. The source of these receptors is a human donor with classical Hodgkin lymphoma.

V gene TRBV19 combines with J gene TRBJ1-1; TRBD1 aligns across 9 bases. CDR1 is LNHDA, CDR2 SQIVND, per germline (reference sequence). The V gene end was trimmed by 6 bases and the J gene end by 1 base; junction bases not matched to a gene: 9. The CDR3 is 16 amino acids. The CDR3 DNA sequence: TGTGCCAGTAGGAGGGGCGGGGGACAGGGGAACACTGAAGCTTTCTTT. This sequence encodes CASRRGGGQGNTEAFF.

The sample holds a few counts of this clone. The gene calls are TRBV2 and TRBJ1-6; a possible D gene is TRBD1 (5 bases). The germline V and J ends were trimmed by 9 bases and 5 bases, with 11 bases remaining between them. Germline assignment: CDR1 SNHLY and CDR2 FYNNEI. There are 13 residues in the CDR3. The CDR3 DNA is TGTGCCAGAAGAGGACAAGATAATTCACCCCTCCACTTT. This encodes CARRGQDNSPLHF.

The chain employs TRBV29-1 and TRBJ1-1, with D tentatively TRBD1 (6 bases). Germline CDR1 SQVTM, CDR2 ANQGSEA. CDR3 size: 12 residues. Trimming removed 6 bases at V and 6 bases at J, with 14 bases between. DNA of the CDR3: TGCAGCGTGGAGGGGGTCGGCGCTGAAGCTTTCTTT. It specifies CSVEGVGAEAFF.

This clone was picked up a small number of times. The rearrangement joins TRBV2 to TRBJ2-7; D may be TRBD1 or TRBD2 (5 bases each). This CDR3 contains 12 residues. CDR1 and CDR2 (germline): SNHLY, FYNNEI. Trimming removed 7 bases at V and 3 bases at J, with 10 bases between. Here the CDR3 DNA reads TGTGCCAGCACCGGGGACGGCTACGAGCAGTACTTC. Translated, it gives CASTGDGYEQYF.

The chain couples TRBV19 to TRBJ2-1, with 8 positions matching TRBD2. V gave up 0 bases and J gave up 4 bases; unmatched junction bases: 8. Germline V gene lookup returns CDR1 LNHDA and CDR2 SQIVND (reference sequence). The CDR3 has 17 amino acids. The CDR3 bases are TGTGCCAGTAGTATAGAAGGCGATAGCGGGGCTTACAATGAGCAGTTCTTC. This translates into CASSIEGDSGAYNEQFF.

This clone occurred a few times. The chain is built from TRBV7-2 and TRBJ1-5; D may be TRBD1 (5 bases). This CDR3 is built from 14 residues. Germline V gene sequence: CDR1 SGHTA, CDR2 FQGNSA. V was pared by 1 base and J by 7 bases, with 11 bases between. CDR3 protein: CASSLVTVGQPQHF. Written as DNA, the CDR3 is TGTGCCAGCAGCTTAGTGACAGTCGGACAGCCCCAGCATTTT.

This rearrangement joins TRBV7-8 to TRBJ2-7; perhaps TRBD2 as D (5 bases). This CDR3 has 14 residues. The ends were cut back, 7 bases at V and 2 bases at J, with 15 bases in the middle. Germline-derived CDR1 and CDR2 are SGHVS and FQNEAQ. The CDR3 protein is CASTALEGTYEQYF. CDR3 nucleotides: TGTGCCAGCACCGCCCTTGAGGGTACCTACGAGCAGTACTTC.

The chain links TRBV7-3 to TRBJ2-2; TRBD1 might be the D (5 bases). CDR1 and CDR2 from the germline V gene are SGHTA and FQGTGA. The CDR3 totals 14 residues. Trimming stripped 6 bases from V and 7 bases from J, with 15 bases between. This chain's CDR3 is CASRLTWGDGELFF. Here the CDR3 DNA reads TGTGCCAGCAGGCTTACTTGGGGCGACGGGGAGCTGTTTTTT.

The rearrangement joins TRBV5-6 to TRBJ2-5, with D maybe TRBD2 (6 bases). V was shortened by 0 bases and J by 5 bases, with 14 bases between the two germline ends. The CDR3 spans 15 residues. Germline V gene sequence: CDR1 SGHDT, CDR2 YYEEEE. CDR3 in DNA: TGTGCCAGCAGCTTGGAAGGCGGAGGGCGGGAGACCCAGTACTTC. This codes for CASSLEGGGRETQYF.

This chain links TRBV28 with TRBJ1-5, with D unresolved. CDR1 is MDHEN, CDR2 SYDVKM, per germline. The CDR3 totals 14 residues. V lost 5 bases, J lost 2 bases, and 10 bases lay in between. In nucleotides, the CDR3 is TGTGCCAGCAGTCCCGGGTGGGGCAATCAGCCCCAGCATTTT. The encoded protein is CASSPGWGNQPQHF.

About this clone: One end of the junction does not line up with germline, which may come from a read error. This chain uses TRBV28 with TRBJ1-4, with TRBD1 as a possible D gene (6 bases). Germline V gives CDR1 MDHEN, CDR2 SYDVKM. This CDR3 comprises 13 residues. CDR3 region: CASRAGGNEKLFF. Written as DNA, the CDR3 is TGTGCTAGCAGGGCGGGGGGCAATGAAAAACTGTTTTTT.

The rearrangement uses TRBV5-1 and TRBJ2-2; 7 bases are shared with TRBD2. The junction had 10 bases not matched to a gene; V was cut back by 4 bases and J by 7 bases. The CDR3 covers 15 residues. Germline V gene data show CDR1 as SGHRS and CDR2 as YFSETQ. CDR3 residues: CASSPGWGGDGELFF. As DNA, the CDR3 is TGCGCCAGCAGCCCCGGTTGGGGAGGGGACGGGGAGCTGTTTTTT. Using reference TRBV5-1 and TRBJ2-2 for the parts outside the CDR3, the full variable domain is KAGVTQTPRYLIKTRGQQVTLSCSPISGHRSVSWYQQTPGQGLQFLFEYFSETQRNKGNFPGRFSGRQFSNSRSEMNVSTLELGDSALYLCASSPGWGGDGELFFGEGSRLTVL.

The chain carries TRBV30 and TRBJ2-3; 10 nucleotides line up with TRBD2. The CDR3 runs 16 residues. The J segment lost 1 base and the V segment lost 3 bases, leaving 7 bases of the junction unmatched. CDR1 is GTSNPN and CDR2 is SVGIG in the germline V gene (reference sequence). The CDR3 protein is CAWRTSGEWRTDTQYF. In DNA, the CDR3 is TGTGCCTGGAGAACTAGCGGGGAATGGCGCACAGATACGCAGTATTTT.

The genes are TRBV19 and TRBJ1-5; the D is unclear. From germline, CDR1 is LNHDA and CDR2 SQIVND (reference sequence). Trimming removed 1 base from V and 6 bases from J, with 16 bases in between. The CDR3 is 16 amino acids. The CDR3 here is CASSIGRPNLGQPQHF. In nucleotides, the CDR3 is TGTGCCAGTAGTATAGGGCGCCCGAATCTCGGTCAGCCCCAGCATTTT.

The rearrangement uses TRBV5-1 and TRBJ1-1, with D unresolved. Trimming cost V 5 bases and J 3 bases, with 11 bases left between them. Germline loops: CDR1 SGHRS, CDR2 YFSETQ. CDR3 size: 13 residues. The CDR3: CASRGPTDTEAFF. The CDR3 DNA is TGCGCCAGCAGGGGCCCAACGGACACTGAAGCTTTCTTT.

V and J are TRBV5-1 and TRBJ2-3, with TRBD2 identical over 11 bases. CDR1 is SGHRS and CDR2 is YFSETQ in the germline V gene. This CDR3 region has 15 residues. V shed 2 bases, J shed 3 bases, and the junction held 2 bases outside the gene matches. The CDR3 protein is CASSLLAGVTDTQYF. The CDR3 coding sequence is TGCGCCAGCAGCTTACTAGCGGGGGTTACAGATACGCAGTATTTT.

The rearrangement joins TRBV7-9 to TRBJ1-4, with 7 bases that match TRBD1. This CDR3 has 16 amino acids. Germline-derived CDR1 and CDR2 are SEHNR and FQNEAQ (reference sequence). V shed 5 bases, J shed 4 bases, and the junction held 10 bases outside the gene matches. CDR3 amino acids: CASSTGWDSRNEKLFF. CDR3 nucleotides: TGTGCCAGCAGCACTGGATGGGACAGCCGTAATGAAAAACTGTTTTTT.

The chain uses TRBV6-1 and TRBJ1-1; D perhaps matches TRBD1 (6 bases). CDR1 is MNHNS and CDR2 is SASEGT in the germline V gene. With 5 bases removed from V and 4 bases from J, the gap between germline ends came to 14 bases. This CDR3 region has 14 residues. The CDR3 DNA sequence: TGTGCCAGCAGTCCTAACAGGGAGGGCACTGAAGCTTTCTTT. Amino acids: CASSPNREGTEAFF.

CDR3 nucleotide sequence: TGTGCCAGCCGACCGGGACAGGGGGTCCAAGAGACCCAGTACTTC. It encodes CASRPGQGVQETQYF. The chain carries TRBV14 and TRBJ2-5, with 11 bases fitting TRBD1. In germline, CDR1 is SGHDN, CDR2 FVKESK. The CDR3 runs to 15 residues. V shed 8 bases, J shed 1 base, and the junction held 6 bases outside the gene matches.

The chain recombines TRBV2 with TRBJ2-5, with 10 bases aligning to TRBD1. Germline CDR1 reads SNHLY; CDR2 reads FYNNEI. The CDR3 contains 13 residues. Trimming took 9 bases from V and 5 from J; bases not matched to a gene: 6. The CDR3 is CASGQGVVETQYF. The CDR3 region has the DNA TGTGCCAGTGGACAGGGGGTCGTGGAGACCCAGTACTTC.

The V gene is TRBV19, the J gene TRBJ2-1, with TRBD2 matching over 9 bases. Germline loops: CDR1 LNHDA, CDR2 SQIVND (reference sequence). The CDR3 loop spans 16 amino acids. The V segment lost 3 bases and the J segment 1 base; nucleotides outside the gene matches: 4. The CDR3 sequence is CASSIGSGGSYNEQFF. The CDR3 DNA sequence: TGTGCCAGTAGTATCGGTAGCGGGGGTTCCTACAATGAGCAGTTCTTC.

The chain couples TRBV11-2 to TRBJ1-3; TRBD1 is a possible D gene (5 bases). Germline V gives CDR1 SGHAT, CDR2 FQNNGV. The CDR3 runs 14 residues. Between the trimmed V and J ends, which lost 5 bases and 4 bases, there was a span of 12 bases. The CDR3 DNA reads TGTGCCAGCAGCCTACAGGTCAGCGGAAACACCATATATTTT. Protein sequence: CASSLQVSGNTIYF.

The rearrangement joins TRBV15 to TRBJ1-6, with a tentative D call TRBD1 (5 bases). Germline V gives CDR1 LNHNV, CDR2 YYDKDF (reference sequence). Trimming removed 0 bases from V and 8 bases from J, with 8 bases in between. The CDR3 runs 14 residues. The CDR3 reads CATSRDGGYSPLHF. CDR3 nucleotide sequence: TGTGCCACCAGCAGAGATGGGGGTTATTCACCCCTCCACTTT.

J is TRBJ2-5 and V is TRBV5-1; 10 bases are a match to TRBD2. This CDR3 has 15 residues. With V trimmed by 0 bases and J by 5 bases, 4 bases remained unmatched. Germline V gene lookup returns CDR1 SGHRS and CDR2 YFSETQ. CDR3 nucleotide sequence: TGCGCCAGCAGCTTGGGGCTAGCGGGGGTGGAGACCCAGTACTTC. Amino acids: CASSLGLAGVETQYF.

The chain joins TRBV10-2 to TRBJ1-2; possibly TRBD1 for D (5 bases). Trimming cost V 4 bases and J 4 bases, with 22 bases left between them. CDR3 length: 17 residues. Germline loops: CDR1 WSHSY, CDR2 SAAADI. As DNA, the CDR3 is TGCGCCAGCAGTGGCGGGATGGGTCAGACAGTATCCTATGGCTACACCTTC. Translation: CASSGGMGQTVSYGYTF.

The chain couples TRBV10-3 to TRBJ1-1; 8 nucleotides line up with TRBD1. The J segment lost 5 bases and the V segment lost 10 bases, leaving 9 bases of the junction unmatched. This CDR3 comprises 13 residues. From germline, CDR1 is ENHRY and CDR2 SYGVKD. Written as DNA, the CDR3 is TGTGCCACCCGACAGGGGCAGTATACTGAAGCTTTCTTT. This gives the protein CATRQGQYTEAFF.

The chain recombines TRBV4-2 with TRBJ1-1, with 7 bases lining up with TRBD1. The CDR3 runs 16 residues. CDR1 is LGHNA, CDR2 YNFKEQ, per germline. The ends lost 7 bases at V and 1 base at J; junction bases unmatched: 12. Here the CDR3 reads CASNRGTAGGNTEAFF. CDR3 sequence (DNA): TGTGCCAGCAACCGGGGGACAGCCGGGGGGAACACTGAAGCTTTCTTT.

The V gene is TRBV10-1, the J gene TRBJ2-4; the D is unclear. Germline loops: CDR1 WNHNN, CDR2 SYGVQD (reference sequence). The V end was cut by 6 bases, the J end by 0 bases, with 15 bases between. CDR3 size: 16 residues. As DNA, the CDR3 is TGCGCCAGCAGAGGTGTAGTCCAGATAGCCAAAAACATTCAGTACTTC. Its protein product is CASRGVVQIAKNIQYF.

In nucleotides, the CDR3 is TGTGCCAGCAGAGCCCTTGGCGGGGTGAACACCGGGGAGCTGTTTTTT. It is translated as CASRALGGVNTGELFF. This sequence joins TRBV28 and TRBJ2-2, with D tentatively TRBD2 (6 bases). There are 16 residues in the CDR3. Trimming removed 6 bases at V and 1 base at J, with 15 bases between. Germline V gene lookup returns CDR1 MDHEN and CDR2 SYDVKM.

The chain employs TRBV5-1 and TRBJ1-5; 8 bases are shared with TRBD1. Trimming at V came to 4 bases and at J to 3 bases, leaving 6 bases not matched to a gene. The CDR3 sequence is 15 residues long. Germline V gives CDR1 SGHRS, CDR2 YFSETQ. CDR3 in amino acids: CASSHGTGVNQPQHF. The DNA for the CDR3 is TGCGCCAGCAGCCATGGGACAGGCGTCAATCAGCCCCAGCATTTT.

The V and J genes are TRBV5-6 and TRBJ2-2; 10 bases line up with TRBD1. After removal of 2 bases from V and 2 bases from J, the junction contained 3 bases not matched to a gene. CDR3 length: 16 residues. Looked up from germline, CDR1 is SGHDT and CDR2 is YYEEEE. The CDR3 DNA is TGTGCCAGCAGCTTCGGACAGGGGGTTAACACCGGGGAGCTGTTTTTT. This sequence encodes CASSFGQGVNTGELFF.